The entry below gives a single T cell receptor beta chain sequence along with its context. Antigen: not known. Sequencing was performed with immunoSEQ multiplex PCR; in TCRdb, only in-frame clones are kept and a portion is missing. The sample has some 130,000 clones, approximately 83% seen once; the top ten hold roughly 1.9%. These data belong to a study of cytotoxic CD8 clonotypes in ibrutinib-treated CLL. Points from the study as a whole: Different sampling times were used for sustained-remission and progressing patients. Whereas clonality rose at ibrutinib response, it declined toward baseline at progression.

This CDR3 spans 15 amino acids. The J segment lost 0 bases and the V segment lost 1 base, leaving 3 bases of the junction unmatched. In germline, CDR1 is SGHNT, CDR2 YYREEE (reference sequence). With cryopreserved PBMCs as the source, about 2.2 micrograms of genomic DNA went to TCR beta libraries. This material consisted of PBMCs, taken after 24 months of ibrutinib treatment. The clonotype was recovered from a human donor with chronic lymphocytic leukemia. V and J are TRBV5-4 and TRBJ1-2, with 7 bases that match TRBD1. CDR3 residues: CASSLTGAPNYGYTF. In nucleotides, the CDR3 is TGTGCCAGCAGCTTGACAGGGGCCCCTAACTATGGCTACACCTTC. Filled out from reference TRBV5-4 and TRBJ1-2, the complete variable domain reads ETGVTQSPTHLIKTRGQQVTLRCSSQSGHNTVSWYQQALGQGPQFIFQYYREEENGRGNFPPRFSGLQFPNYSSELNVNALELDDSALYLCASSLTGAPNYGYTFGSGTRLTVV.